This entry is about one T cell receptor (beta chain). Its antigen is undetermined. This specimen belongs to a study of CD8+ T cells in alopecia areata. Notes on the study in general: Clonality in lesional scalp, especially alopecia totalis/universalis, exceeded that of normal scalp. Patients shared TCRs less clearly than mice did, possibly owing to HLA.

The length of the CDR3 is 15 residues. Trimming took off 5 bases at V and 4 bases at J, with 14 bases between the two ends. From germline, CDR1 is SEHNR and CDR2 FQNEAQ (reference sequence). cDNA serving as the sequencing template came from extracted, reverse transcribed RNA. TCRdb keeps only in-frame clones here, not all; method: immunoSEQ multiplex PCR. Here the sample spans about 120,000 clones, under 40% being singletons. V gene TRBV7-9 combines with J gene TRBJ2-2; D is possibly TRBD2 (5 bases). What was sequenced was CD4+ T cells sorted from blood. This clonotype was obtained from a human donor with alopecia areata. The CDR3 here is CASSVTRAGTGELFF. The CDR3 region has the DNA TGTGCCAGCAGCGTCACGAGGGCGGGCACCGGGGAGCTGTTTTTT.